This T cell receptor (beta chain) was sequenced in a study of blood T cell repertoires in COVID-19. In the study overall: Collection of acute and convalescent COVID-19 samples took place in the United States, Italy and Spain. T cells, B-cell-depleted T cells, or PBMCs provided the cDNA or gDNA that served as material.

This clone showed up just once. In terms of age and location, participants ranged from about 18 to 95 years and lived in under 30 US areas. Donors in Cohort 3 who had recovered were those with two negative PCRs, healthcare professional clearance, or resolution of their symptoms. TCRdb's copy holds only in-frame clones and misses some; the assay was immunoSEQ multiplex PCR. The sample carries about 200,000 clones, 89% recorded once. The CDR3 has 14 residues. After removal of 6 bases from V and 6 bases from J, the junction contained 5 bases not matched to a gene. Germline V gene data show CDR1 as SGHAT and CDR2 as FQNNGV.

The chain couples TRBV11-2 to TRBJ2-1, with 10 nucleotides matching TRBD2. The sequence derives from a young woman who had recovered from COVID-19. Sequencing was carried out using PBMCs or T cells enriched from blood (not recorded which). The CDR3 nucleotides are TGTGCCAGCAGACCCAGCGGGGGGGGCAATGAGCAGTTCTTC. Amino acids: CASRPSGGGNEQFF.